This T cell receptor beta chain was sequenced in a study of cytomegalovirus exposure and HLA in healthy donors. The PCR was carried out with 60 Vbeta primers and 13 Jbeta primers. The repertoire was sequenced with immunoSEQ multiplex PCR; TCRdb's copy has only in-frame clones and lacks some. The sample gives around 210,000 clones, about 88% of which show up once; about 0.25% is in the top ten. The germline gives CDR1 KGHSY, CDR2 FQNENV. Trimming took 5 bases from V and 2 from J; bases not matched to a gene: 9. The CDR3 covers 16 residues. The sequenced sample consisted of PBMCs. This sequence originates from a girl aged 2 to 10 in good health and CMV-seronegative. The rearrangement joins TRBV16 to TRBJ2-1, with TRBD2 identical over 7 bases. The CDR3 DNA reads as TGTGCCAGCAGCGGTCAAGCGGGGTCTCCCTACAATGAGCAGTTCTTC. Its protein is CASSGQAGSPYNEQFF.